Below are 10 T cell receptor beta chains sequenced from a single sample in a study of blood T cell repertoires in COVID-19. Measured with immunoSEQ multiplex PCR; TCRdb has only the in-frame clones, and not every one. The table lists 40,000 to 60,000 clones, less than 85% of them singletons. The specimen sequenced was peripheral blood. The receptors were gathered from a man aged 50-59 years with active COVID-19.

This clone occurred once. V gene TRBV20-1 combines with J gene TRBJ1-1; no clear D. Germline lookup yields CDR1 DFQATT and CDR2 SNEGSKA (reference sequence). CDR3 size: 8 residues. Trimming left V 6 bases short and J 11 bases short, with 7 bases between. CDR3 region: CSAGYAFF. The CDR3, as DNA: TGCAGTGCCGGGTACGCTTTCTTT.

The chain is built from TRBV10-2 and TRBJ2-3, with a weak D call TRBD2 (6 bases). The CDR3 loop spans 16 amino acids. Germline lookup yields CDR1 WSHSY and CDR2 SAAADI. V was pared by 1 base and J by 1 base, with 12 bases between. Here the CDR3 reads CASSEFGSGGTDTQYF. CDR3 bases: TGCGCCAGCAGTGAGTTTGGGTCGGGAGGCACAGATACGCAGTATTTT.

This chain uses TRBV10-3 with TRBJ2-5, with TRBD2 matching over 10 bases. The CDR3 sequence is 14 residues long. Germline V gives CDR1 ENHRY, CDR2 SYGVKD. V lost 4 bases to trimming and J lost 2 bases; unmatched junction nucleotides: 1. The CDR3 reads CAISAAGGQETQYF. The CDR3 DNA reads TGTGCCATCAGTGCAGCGGGGGGGCAAGAGACCCAGTACTTC.

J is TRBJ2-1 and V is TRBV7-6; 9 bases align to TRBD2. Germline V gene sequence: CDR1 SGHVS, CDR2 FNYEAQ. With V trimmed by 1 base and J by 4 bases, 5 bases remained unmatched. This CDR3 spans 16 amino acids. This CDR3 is CASSLEASGEYNEQFF. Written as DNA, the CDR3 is TGTGCCAGCAGCTTAGAGGCTAGCGGGGAGTACAATGAGCAGTTCTTC.

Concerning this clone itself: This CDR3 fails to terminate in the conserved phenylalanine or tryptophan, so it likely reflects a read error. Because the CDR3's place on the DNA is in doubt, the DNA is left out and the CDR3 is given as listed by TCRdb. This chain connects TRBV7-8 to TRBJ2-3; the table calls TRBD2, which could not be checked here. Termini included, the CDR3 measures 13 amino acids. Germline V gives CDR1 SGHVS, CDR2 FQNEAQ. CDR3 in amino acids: CASSPGLGGIRSL.

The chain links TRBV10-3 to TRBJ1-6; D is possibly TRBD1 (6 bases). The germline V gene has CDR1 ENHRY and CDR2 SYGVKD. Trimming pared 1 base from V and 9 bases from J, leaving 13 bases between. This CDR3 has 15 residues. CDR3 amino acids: CAISEWDTSFSPLHF. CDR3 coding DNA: TGTGCCATCAGTGAGTGGGACACCTCTTTTTCACCCCTCCACTTT.

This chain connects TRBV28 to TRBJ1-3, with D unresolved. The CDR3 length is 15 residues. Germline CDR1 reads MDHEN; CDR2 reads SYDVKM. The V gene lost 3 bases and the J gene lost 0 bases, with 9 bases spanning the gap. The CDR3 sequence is CASSFPRFSGNTIYF. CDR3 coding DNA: TGTGCCAGCAGTTTCCCGAGATTCTCTGGAAACACCATATATTTT.

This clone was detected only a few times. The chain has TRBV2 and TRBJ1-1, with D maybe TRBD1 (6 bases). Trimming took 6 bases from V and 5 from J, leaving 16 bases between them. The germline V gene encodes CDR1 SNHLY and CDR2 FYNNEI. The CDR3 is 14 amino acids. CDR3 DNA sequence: TGTGCCAGCAGCCAAAGTGAGGGGGGGACTGAAGCTTTCTTT. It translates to CASSQSEGGTEAFF. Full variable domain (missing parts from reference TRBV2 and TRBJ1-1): EPEVTQTPSHQVTQMGQEVILRCVPISNHLYFYWYRQILGQKVEFLVSFYNNEISEKSEIFDDQFSVERPDGSNFTLKIRSTKLEDSAMYFCASSQSEGGTEAFFGQGTRLTVV.

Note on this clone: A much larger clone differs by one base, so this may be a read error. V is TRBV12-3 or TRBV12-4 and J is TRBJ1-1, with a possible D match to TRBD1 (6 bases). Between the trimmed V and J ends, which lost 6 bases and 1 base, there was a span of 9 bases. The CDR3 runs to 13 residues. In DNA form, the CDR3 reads TGTGCCAGCAGCCCACAGGGGAACACTGAAGCTTTCTTT. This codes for CASSPQGNTEAFF.

This chain's CDR3 is CASSLGNTGELFF. CDR3 nucleotides: TGTGCCAGCAGTTTGGGCAACACCGGGGAGCTGTTTTTT. The chain joins TRBV27 to TRBJ2-2; no firm D call. The V gene lost 3 bases and the J gene lost 2 bases, with 4 bases spanning the gap. The germline CDR1 and CDR2 sequences are MNHEY and SMNVEV (reference sequence). CDR3 length: 13 amino acids.